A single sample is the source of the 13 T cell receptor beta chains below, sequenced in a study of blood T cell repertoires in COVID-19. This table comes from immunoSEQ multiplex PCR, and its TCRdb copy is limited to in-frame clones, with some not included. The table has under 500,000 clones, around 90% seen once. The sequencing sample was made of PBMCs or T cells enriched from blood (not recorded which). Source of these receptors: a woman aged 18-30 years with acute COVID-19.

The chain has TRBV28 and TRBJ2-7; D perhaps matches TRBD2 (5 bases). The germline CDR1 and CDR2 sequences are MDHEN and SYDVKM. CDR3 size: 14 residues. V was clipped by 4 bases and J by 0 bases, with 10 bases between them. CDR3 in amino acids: CASSSPAASYEQYF. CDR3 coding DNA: TGTGCCAGCAGTTCCCCAGCGGCCTCCTACGAGCAGTACTTC.

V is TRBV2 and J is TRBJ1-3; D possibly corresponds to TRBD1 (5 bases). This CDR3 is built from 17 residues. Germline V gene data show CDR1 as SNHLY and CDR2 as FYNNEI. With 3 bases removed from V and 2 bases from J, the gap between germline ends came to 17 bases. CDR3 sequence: CASSERQKGFTGNTIYF. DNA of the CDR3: TGTGCCAGCAGTGAGCGACAAAAGGGGTTCACTGGAAACACCATATATTTT.

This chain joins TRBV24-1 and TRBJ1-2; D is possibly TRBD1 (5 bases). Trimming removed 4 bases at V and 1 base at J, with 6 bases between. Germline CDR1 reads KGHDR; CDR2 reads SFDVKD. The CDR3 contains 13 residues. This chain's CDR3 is CATSDDSNYGYTF. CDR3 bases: TGTGCCACCAGTGACGACAGTAACTATGGCTACACCTTC.

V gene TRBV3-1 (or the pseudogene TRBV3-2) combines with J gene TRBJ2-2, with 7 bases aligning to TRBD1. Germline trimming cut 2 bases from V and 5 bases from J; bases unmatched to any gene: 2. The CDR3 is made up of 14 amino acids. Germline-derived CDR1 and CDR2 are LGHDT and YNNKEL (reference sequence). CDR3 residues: CASSQQGQTGELFF. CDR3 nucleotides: TGTGCCAGCAGCCAACAGGGACAGACCGGGGAGCTGTTTTTT.

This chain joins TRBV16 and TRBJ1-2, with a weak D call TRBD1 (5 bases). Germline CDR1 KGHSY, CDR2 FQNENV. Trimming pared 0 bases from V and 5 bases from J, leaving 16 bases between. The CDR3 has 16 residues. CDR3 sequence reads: CASSQSRDSPKYGYTF. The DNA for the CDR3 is TGTGCCAGCAGCCAATCGAGGGACTCACCAAAATATGGCTACACCTTC.

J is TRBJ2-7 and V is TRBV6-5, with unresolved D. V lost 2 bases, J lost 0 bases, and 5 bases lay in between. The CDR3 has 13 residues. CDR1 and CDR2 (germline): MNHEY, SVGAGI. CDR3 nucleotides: TGTGCCAGCAGTTACAAGAGCTCCTACGAGCAGTACTTC. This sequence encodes CASSYKSSYEQYF.

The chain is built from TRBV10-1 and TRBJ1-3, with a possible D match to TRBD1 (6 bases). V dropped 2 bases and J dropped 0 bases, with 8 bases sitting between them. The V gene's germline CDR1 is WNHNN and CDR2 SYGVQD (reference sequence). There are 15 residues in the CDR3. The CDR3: CASSEEGGSGNTIYF. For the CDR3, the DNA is TGCGCCAGCAGTGAGGAAGGGGGCTCTGGAAACACCATATATTTT.

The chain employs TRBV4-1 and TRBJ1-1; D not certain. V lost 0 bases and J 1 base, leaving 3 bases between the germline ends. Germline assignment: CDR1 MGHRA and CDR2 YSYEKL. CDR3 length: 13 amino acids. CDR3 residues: CASSQDRNTEAFF. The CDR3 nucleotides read TGCGCCAGCAGCCAAGACAGGAACACTGAAGCTTTCTTT.

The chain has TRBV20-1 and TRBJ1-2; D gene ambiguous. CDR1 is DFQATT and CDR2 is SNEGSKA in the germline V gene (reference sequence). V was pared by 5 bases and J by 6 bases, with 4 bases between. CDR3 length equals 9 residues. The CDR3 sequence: CSASDGYTF. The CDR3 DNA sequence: TGCAGTGCTTCAGATGGCTACACCTTC.

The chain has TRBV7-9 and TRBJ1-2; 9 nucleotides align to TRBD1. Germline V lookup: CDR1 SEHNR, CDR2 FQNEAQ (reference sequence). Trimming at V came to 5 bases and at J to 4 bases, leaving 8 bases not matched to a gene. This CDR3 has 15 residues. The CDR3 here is CASSPPGQGLYGYTF. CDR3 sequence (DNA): TGTGCCAGCAGCCCCCCGGGACAGGGCCTCTATGGCTACACCTTC.

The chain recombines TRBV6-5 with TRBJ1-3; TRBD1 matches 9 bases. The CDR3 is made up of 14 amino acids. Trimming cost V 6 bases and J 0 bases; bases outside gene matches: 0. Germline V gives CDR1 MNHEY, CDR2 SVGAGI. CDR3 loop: CASRTGGSGNTIYF. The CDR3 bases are TGTGCCAGCAGGACAGGGGGCTCTGGAAACACCATATATTTT.

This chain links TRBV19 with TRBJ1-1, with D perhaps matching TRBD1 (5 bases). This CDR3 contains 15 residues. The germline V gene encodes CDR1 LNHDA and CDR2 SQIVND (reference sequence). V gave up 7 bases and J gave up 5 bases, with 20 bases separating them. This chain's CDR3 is CASIISGEGSTEAFF. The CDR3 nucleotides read TGTGCCAGTATAATTTCGGGGGAGGGAAGTACTGAAGCTTTCTTT.

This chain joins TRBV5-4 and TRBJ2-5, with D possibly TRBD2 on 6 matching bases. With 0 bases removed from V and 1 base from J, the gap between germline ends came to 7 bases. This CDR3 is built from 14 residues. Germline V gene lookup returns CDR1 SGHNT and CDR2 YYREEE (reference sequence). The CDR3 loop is CASSLVGGQETQYF. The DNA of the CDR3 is TGTGCCAGCAGCTTGGTGGGGGGCCAAGAGACCCAGTACTTC.